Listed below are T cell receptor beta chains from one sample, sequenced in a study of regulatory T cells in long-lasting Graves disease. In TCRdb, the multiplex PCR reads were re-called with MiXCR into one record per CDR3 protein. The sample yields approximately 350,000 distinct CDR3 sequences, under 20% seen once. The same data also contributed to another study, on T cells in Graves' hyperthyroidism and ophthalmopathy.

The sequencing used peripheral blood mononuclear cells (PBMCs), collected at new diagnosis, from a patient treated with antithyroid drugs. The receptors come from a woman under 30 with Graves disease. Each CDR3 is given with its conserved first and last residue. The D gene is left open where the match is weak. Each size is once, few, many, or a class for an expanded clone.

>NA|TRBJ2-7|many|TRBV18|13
TGTGCCAGCTCACAAATGTCCGGGCACGAGCAGTACTTC
CASSQMSGHEQYF
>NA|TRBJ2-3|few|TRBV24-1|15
TGTGCCACCAGTGATTTAAGGGGTGGCACAGATACGCAGTATTTT
CATSDLRGGTDTQYF
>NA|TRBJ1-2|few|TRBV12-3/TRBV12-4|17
TGTGCCAGCAGTCTCGAAATAAACCGGGCCACAGGGCAGGGCTACACCTTC
CASSLEINRATGQGYTF
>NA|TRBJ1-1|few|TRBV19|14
TGTGCCAGTAGTCTACGTTGGACCGCAGATGAAGCTTTCTTT
CASSLRWTADEAFF
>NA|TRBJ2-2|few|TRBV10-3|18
TGTGCCATCAGTGAACTCGGGGGACTCGCCAGGAGCACCGGGGAGCTGTTTTTT
CAISELGGLARSTGELFF
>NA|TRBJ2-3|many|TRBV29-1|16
TGCAGCGCTGATCCATGGAGGGCCCTCAGCACAGATACGCAGTATTTT
CSADPWRALSTDTQYF
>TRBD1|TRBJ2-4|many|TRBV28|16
TGTGCCAGCAGCCCCCTAGGGACAGGGCCCCAAAACATTCAGTACTTC
CASSPLGTGPQNIQYF
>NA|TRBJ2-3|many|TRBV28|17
TGTGCCAGCAGTCCTAGTCGTTTCATATCAGGGGCTGATACGCAGTATTTT
CASSPSRFISGADTQYF
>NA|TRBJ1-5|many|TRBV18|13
TGTGCCAGCAGCCCGGGCCGGGATCAGCCCCAGCATTTT
CASSPGRDQPQHF
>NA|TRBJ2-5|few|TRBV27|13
TGTGCCAGCAGTTCTCGCCGCAGTGGGACCCAGTACTTC
CASSSRRSGTQYF
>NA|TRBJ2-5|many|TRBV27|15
TGTGCCAGCAGTTTATTGGTAGGGCAAGGAGAGACCCAGTACTTC
CASSLLVGQGETQYF
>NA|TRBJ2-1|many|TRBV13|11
TGTGCCAGCAGCACTTCTAGCGAGCAGTTCTTC
CASSTSSEQFF
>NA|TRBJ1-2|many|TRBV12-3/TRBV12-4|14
TGTGCCAGCAGTAGAAACACTAATAACTATGGCTACACCTTC
CASSRNTNNYGYTF